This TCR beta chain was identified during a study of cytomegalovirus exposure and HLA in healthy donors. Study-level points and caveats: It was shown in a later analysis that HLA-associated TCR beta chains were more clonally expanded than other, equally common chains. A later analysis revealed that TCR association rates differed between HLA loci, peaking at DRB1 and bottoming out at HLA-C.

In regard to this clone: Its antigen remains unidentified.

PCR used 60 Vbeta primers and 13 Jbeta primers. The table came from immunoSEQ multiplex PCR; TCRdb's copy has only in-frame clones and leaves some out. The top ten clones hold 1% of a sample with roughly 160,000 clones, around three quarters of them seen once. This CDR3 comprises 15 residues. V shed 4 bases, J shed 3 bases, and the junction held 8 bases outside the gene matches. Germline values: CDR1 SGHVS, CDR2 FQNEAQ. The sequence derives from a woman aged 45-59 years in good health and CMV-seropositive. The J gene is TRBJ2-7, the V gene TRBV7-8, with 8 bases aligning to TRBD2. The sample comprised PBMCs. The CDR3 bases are TGTGCCAGCAGCTCTCGACTAGCGACCAACTACGAGCAGTACTTC. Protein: CASSSRLATNYEQYF. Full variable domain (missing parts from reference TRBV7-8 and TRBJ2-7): GAGVSQSPRYKVAKRGQDVALRCDPISGHVSLFWYQQALGQGPEFLTYFQNEAQLDKSGLPSDRFFAERPEGSVSTLKIQRTQQEDSAVYLCASSSRLATNYEQYFGPGTRLTVT.